Below, 32 T cell receptor beta chains from the same sample are listed, as sequenced in a study of cytomegalovirus exposure and HLA in healthy donors. The PCR employed 60 Vbeta primers together with 13 Jbeta primers. Profiling relied on immunoSEQ multiplex PCR, and the TCRdb table lists in-frame clones only, not all of them. The table records under 150,000 clones, almost 80% of them present only once. Sequenced sample: PBMCs. These receptor sequences come from a man aged 18-30 years in good health and CMV-seronegative.

The gene calls are TRBV6-1 and TRBJ2-7, with D maybe TRBD1 (6 bases). In germline, CDR1 is MNHNS, CDR2 SASEGT. The CDR3 runs to 13 residues. Trimming removed 1 base from V and 10 bases from J, with 14 bases in between. The CDR3 region has the DNA TGTGCCAGCAGTGAAGTCCCGACAGGATCCCAGTACTTC. As protein: CASSEVPTGSQYF.

V and J are TRBV6-1 and TRBJ1-2, with no clear D. V was pared by 5 bases and J by 0 bases, with 7 bases between. This CDR3 is 13 amino acids long. The germline CDR1 and CDR2 sequences are MNHNS and SASEGT. The CDR3: CASSQSPNYGYTF. As DNA, the CDR3 is TGTGCCAGCAGTCAGTCTCCTAACTATGGCTACACCTTC.

The chain employs TRBV27 and TRBJ2-2; 7 bases agree with TRBD2. The CDR3 sequence is 13 residues long. In germline, CDR1 is MNHEY, CDR2 SMNVEV (reference sequence). J gave up 6 bases and V 6 bases, and 4 bases lay outside the gene matches. The CDR3, as DNA: TGTGCCAGCAGCCTGGGGGGGGCCGGGGAGCTGTTTTTT. Translation: CASSLGGAGELFF.

This clone was seen more than once but under ten times. The genes are TRBV6-1 and TRBJ2-2; D perhaps matches TRBD1 (5 bases). The CDR3 is made up of 15 amino acids. Germline CDR1 is MNHNS and CDR2 is SASEGT. V was clipped by 1 base and J by 7 bases, with 13 bases between them. This CDR3 reads CASSEDRRASGELFF. The CDR3 region has the DNA TGTGCCAGCAGTGAAGATCGCAGGGCGAGCGGGGAGCTGTTTTTT.

V gene TRBV5-1 combines with J gene TRBJ1-1; D is possibly TRBD1 (6 bases). The germline CDR1 and CDR2 sequences are SGHRS and YFSETQ. The V end lost 0 bases, the J end lost 4 bases, and 16 bases lay between the germline ends. The CDR3 spans 16 residues. CDR3 DNA sequence: TGCGCCAGCAGCTTGGTACAGGGCTATACCGTCACTGAAGCTTTCTTT. This codes for CASSLVQGYTVTEAFF.

In this sample, this clone turned up once. The V call is TRBV5-1, the J call TRBJ1-2, with TRBD1 matching over 7 bases. The CDR3 has 14 amino acids. Germline trimming cut 4 bases from V and 5 bases from J; bases unmatched to any gene: 8. Germline V CDR1 and CDR2: SGHRS, YFSETQ. The CDR3 protein is CASSTRQGLYGYTF. The CDR3 nucleotides are TGCGCCAGCAGCACCAGACAGGGTTTATATGGCTACACCTTC.

CDR3: CASNSLGTDVAPLHF. As DNA, the CDR3 is TGTGCCAGCAACTCCCTGGGGACAGACGTAGCCCCCCTCCACTTT. The chain uses TRBV7-9 and TRBJ1-6, with 7 bases fitting TRBD1. The germline CDR1 and CDR2 sequences are SEHNR and FQNEAQ (reference sequence). CDR3 length: 15 amino acids. V lost 7 bases to trimming and J lost 13 bases; unmatched junction nucleotides: 16.

The CDR3 here is CASSSLAYNEQFF. The CDR3 nucleotides are TGTGCCAGCAGCTCGTTGGCTTACAATGAGCAGTTCTTC. This chain joins TRBV11-3 and TRBJ2-1; D not certain. The V end was cut by 4 bases, the J end by 4 bases, with 8 bases between. Germline values: CDR1 SGHNT, CDR2 YENEEA. The CDR3 consists of 13 residues. Full variable domain (rest looked up from reference TRBV11-3 and TRBJ2-1): EAGVVQSPRYKIIEKKQPVAFWCNPISGHNTLYWYLQNLGQGPELLIRYENEEAVDDSQLPKDRFSAERLKGVDSTLKIQPAELGDSAVYLCASSSLAYNEQFFGPGTRLTVL.

On this clone itself: A junction boundary mismatches the germline segment, possibly from a read error. The chain links TRBV7-9 to TRBJ1-1; TRBD1 matches 7 bases. This CDR3 has 12 amino acids. The V gene's germline CDR1 is SEHNR and CDR2 FQNEAQ (reference sequence). CDR3 sequence (DNA): TGTTCCAGCAGCTCAAGGGACAGTGAAGCTTTCTTT. This codes for CSSSSRDSEAFF.

V gene TRBV6-1 combines with J gene TRBJ2-7; D is undetermined. The CDR3 has 11 residues. The germline V gene has CDR1 MNHNS and CDR2 SASEGT. Trimming removed 2 bases at V and 4 bases at J, with 3 bases between. The CDR3 loop is CASSELYEQYF. The CDR3 DNA sequence: TGTGCCAGCAGTGAACTTTACGAGCAGTACTTC.

J is TRBJ1-2 and V is TRBV9; 9 bases are shared with TRBD1. V was pared by 6 bases and J by 8 bases, with 11 bases of the junction left unmatched. Germline CDR1 and CDR2: SGDLS and YYNGEE. This CDR3 is built from 14 residues. The CDR3 DNA reads as TGTGCCAGCAACGCCGGGGACAGGGAGTACGGCTACACCTTC. It codes for CASNAGDREYGYTF.

V and J are TRBV18 and TRBJ1-1, with a possible D match to TRBD1 (5 bases). Trimming took 2 bases from V and 7 from J, leaving 8 bases between them. Germline V CDR1 and CDR2: KGHSH, LQKENI. The CDR3 sequence is 12 residues long. CDR3 bases: TGTGCCAGCTCACCAGTAGACAGTGAAGCTTTCTTT. Its protein product is CASSPVDSEAFF.

V and J are TRBV6-5 and TRBJ1-2, with a weak D call TRBD1 (5 bases). The CDR3 is made up of 13 amino acids. Trimming removed 2 bases from V and 6 bases from J, with 10 bases in between. From germline, CDR1 is MNHEY and CDR2 SVGAGI. The CDR3 DNA sequence: TGTGCCAGCAGTTACGAGGGGAGGAATGGCTACACCTTC. Translating it yields CASSYEGRNGYTF.

This chain links TRBV2 with TRBJ2-3, with D possibly TRBD2 on 6 matching bases. In germline, CDR1 is SNHLY, CDR2 FYNNEI. Trimming shortened V by 7 bases and J by 8 bases, and 10 bases separated the two germline ends. This CDR3 comprises 11 residues. The CDR3 nucleotides are TGTGCCAGCAAGGTCGGGGGTACGCAGTATTTT. Its translation is CASKVGGTQYF.

The rearrangement uses TRBV7-2 and TRBJ1-2, with TRBD1 matching 8 bases. The CDR3 is 14 residues long. V shed 5 bases, J shed 6 bases, and the junction held 8 bases outside the gene matches. Per the germline V gene, CDR1 is SGHTA and CDR2 is FQGNSA. CDR3: CASSGQGAWDGYTF. For the CDR3, the DNA is TGTGCCAGCAGCGGTCAGGGGGCGTGGGATGGCTACACCTTC.

The rearrangement uses TRBV7-2 and TRBJ1-2; 9 bases align to TRBD1. The CDR3 length is 16 residues. V lost 5 bases and J lost 3; bases outside the gene matches: 10. Per the germline V gene, CDR1 is SGHTA and CDR2 is FQGNSA. DNA for the CDR3: TGTGCCAGCAGCCCGCGAGGGACAGGGTGGGACTATGGCTACACCTTC. This encodes CASSPRGTGWDYGYTF.

The CDR3 spells CAWSSTGNTIYF. CDR3 sequence (DNA): TGTGCCTGGAGCAGTACTGGAAACACCATATATTTT. This chain links TRBV30 with TRBJ1-3; D unclear. Germline CDR1 is GTSNPN and CDR2 is SVGIG (reference sequence). V was clipped by 3 bases and J by 2 bases, with 5 bases between them. The CDR3 is made up of 12 amino acids. The variable domain in full, completed from reference TRBV30 and TRBJ1-3, reads SQTIHQWPATLVQPVGSPLSLECTVEGTSNPNLYWYRQAAGRGLQLLFYSVGIGQISSEVPQNLSASRPQDRQFILSSKKLLLSDSGFYLCAWSSTGNTIYFGEGSWLTVV.

The rearrangement links TRBV29-1 to TRBJ2-7; 11 bases line up with TRBD2. Germline V gene sequence: CDR1 SQVTM, CDR2 ANQGSEA. This CDR3 region has 14 residues. V was clipped by 3 bases and J by 3 bases; unmatched bases: 4. The DNA of the CDR3 is TGCAGCGTTGAGGGTAGCGGGGGGGTCTACGAGCAGTACTTC. This translates into CSVEGSGGVYEQYF.

The rearrangement uses TRBV10-1 and TRBJ2-5; 7 bases agree with TRBD1. This CDR3 is 13 amino acids long. After removal of 6 bases from V and 3 bases from J, the junction contained 4 bases not matched to a gene. Germline CDR1 and CDR2: WNHNN and SYGVQD (reference sequence). CDR3 sequence: CASSVDREETQYF. CDR3 DNA: TGCGCCAGCAGCGTTGACAGGGAAGAGACCCAGTACTTC.

This rearrangement joins TRBV5-1 to TRBJ1-6, with 7 bases identical to TRBD1. V shed 4 bases, J shed 7 bases, and the junction held 8 bases outside the gene matches. The length of the CDR3 is 15 residues. Germline V gene sequence: CDR1 SGHRS, CDR2 YFSETQ. The CDR3 DNA reads as TGCGCCAGCAGCCGTAGACAGGGAAAAAATTCACCCCTCCACTTT. Translation gives CASSRRQGKNSPLHF.

This clone was counted only a few times. The junction departs from the called germline gene at one end, perhaps through a read error. The chain joins TRBV7-9 to TRBJ2-7, with D hard to call. CDR1 SEHNR and CDR2 FQNEAQ come from the germline V gene (reference sequence). The CDR3 is 12 residues long. The CDR3 nucleotides read TGTTCCAGCAGCTTAGATCCGTACGAGCAGTACTTC. Translation: CSSSLDPYEQYF. Using reference TRBV7-9 and TRBJ2-7 for the parts outside the CDR3, the full variable domain is DTGVSQNPRHKITKRGQNVTFRCDPISEHNRLYWYRQTLGQGPEFLTYFQNEAQLEKSRLLSDRFSAERPKGSFSTLEIQRTEQGDSAMYLCSSSLDPYEQYFGPGTRLTVT.

The V and J genes are TRBV6-1 and TRBJ2-4; 13 bases match TRBD2. Germline CDR1 is MNHNS and CDR2 is SASEGT. This CDR3 comprises 15 residues. With V trimmed by 5 bases and J by 5 bases, 3 bases remained unmatched. CDR3 coding DNA: TGTGCCAGCAGTCCGGGACTAGCGGGACAAAACATTCAGTACTTC. Its protein is CASSPGLAGQNIQYF.

The chain carries TRBV5-1 and TRBJ1-6; 8 bases map to TRBD1. CDR3 length equals 15 residues. The germline gives CDR1 SGHRS, CDR2 YFSETQ. The ends lost 4 bases at V and 8 bases at J; junction bases unmatched: 8. The CDR3 DNA reads TGCGCCAGCAGCGTTAGACAGGGGTATGATTCACCCCTCCACTTT. It is translated as CASSVRQGYDSPLHF.

Regarding this clone: The junction differs from germline at one of its ends, possibly a read error. V gene TRBV7-3 combines with J gene TRBJ2-7, with TRBD2 identical over 7 bases. The germline V gene encodes CDR1 SGHTA and CDR2 FQGTGA. The CDR3 is 13 amino acids. The CDR3: CASSLTAGGKMDF. The DNA of the CDR3 is TGTGCCAGCAGCTTAACAGCCGGGGGGAAGATGGACTTC.

There are a few counts of this clone. The rearrangement uses TRBV7-9 and TRBJ1-1; 10 bases align to TRBD1. Looked up from germline, CDR1 is SEHNR and CDR2 is FQNEAQ (reference sequence). This CDR3 contains 16 residues. Trimming took 3 bases from V and 4 from J; bases not matched to a gene: 8. The CDR3 nucleotides read TGTGCCAGCAGCTTCACTCCGGGACAGGGGCGCACTGAAGCTTTCTTT. Residues: CASSFTPGQGRTEAFF.

The chain combines TRBV2 with TRBJ1-5; 8 bases are a match to TRBD1. The CDR3 has 16 residues. Germline-derived CDR1 and CDR2 are SNHLY and FYNNEI. The ends lost 6 bases at V and 0 bases at J; junction bases unmatched: 7. The CDR3 loop reads CASRGHRGGSNQPQHF. The CDR3 nucleotides read TGTGCCAGCAGGGGCCACAGGGGGGGTAGCAATCAGCCCCAGCATTTT.

The chain carries TRBV19 and TRBJ2-2; D not resolved. This CDR3 spans 13 amino acids. Germline V CDR1 and CDR2: LNHDA, SQIVND (reference sequence). Trimming cost V 4 bases and J 5 bases, with 8 bases left between them. The CDR3 bases are TGTGCCAGTAGTACGCAGGCGACCGGGGAGCTGTTTTTT. This gives the protein CASSTQATGELFF.

The chain carries TRBV9 and TRBJ2-5, with D maybe TRBD1 (6 bases). The germline V gene encodes CDR1 SGDLS and CDR2 YYNGEE. The CDR3 has 18 amino acids. V lost 0 bases and J 2 bases, leaving 20 bases between the germline ends. The CDR3 is CASSVDPGKQDRQETQYF. In DNA form, the CDR3 reads TGTGCCAGCAGCGTAGACCCCGGGAAACAGGACAGACAAGAGACCCAGTACTTC.

The chain couples TRBV29-1 to TRBJ1-3; 10 nucleotides line up with TRBD1. Germline CDR1 reads SQVTM; CDR2 reads ANQGSEA. This CDR3 has 16 amino acids. V dropped 5 bases and J dropped 2; count of bases not matched to a gene: 9. CDR3 residues: CSVLGFGQGAGNTIYF. CDR3 nucleotide sequence: TGCAGCGTTCTGGGTTTCGGACAGGGGGCTGGAAACACCATATATTTT.

This rearrangement joins TRBV18 to TRBJ1-2; tentatively, D is TRBD1 (5 bases). Germline V gene lookup returns CDR1 KGHSH and CDR2 LQKENI. The CDR3 loop spans 11 amino acids. The V end lost 4 bases, the J end lost 8 bases, and 8 bases lay between the germline ends. The chain's CDR3 is CASSQGKGYTF. The DNA for the CDR3 is TGTGCCAGCTCACAGGGGAAGGGCTACACCTTC.

This CDR3 is CASRRQGNSNQPQHF. The CDR3 region has the DNA TGTGCCAGCAGAAGACAGGGGAATAGCAATCAGCCCCAGCATTTT. The rearrangement uses TRBV6-5 and TRBJ1-5; 8 positions agree with TRBD1. The CDR3 is 15 amino acids. V gave up 6 bases and J gave up 0 bases; unmatched junction bases: 4. The germline CDR1 and CDR2 sequences are MNHEY and SVGAGI.

This sequence joins TRBV27 and TRBJ1-1; weak D call: TRBD1 (5 bases). Trimming left V 4 bases short and J 7 bases short, with 19 bases between. This CDR3 has 15 residues. Germline V gene sequence: CDR1 MNHEY, CDR2 SMNVEV (reference sequence). Here the CDR3 DNA reads TGTGCCAGCAGTTCCAGACAGATAATGATGGATGAAGCTTTCTTT. Encoded protein: CASSSRQIMMDEAFF.